Below are 16 T cell receptor beta chains sequenced from a single sample in a study of T cell responses to AZD1222 COVID-19 vaccine (dated by TCRdb to the early 2020s). The sample's time point label, decoded: baseline before first vaccination. Library preparation used the immunoSEQ multiplex PCR assay. Drawn from immuneACCESS, this table holds only the in-frame rearrangements with V and J called that TCRdb kept. Clones are partly lost; checked studies trace under half to an unresolved V gene and leave the rest unexplained. The sample data list around 120,000 clones, and 92% of these were observed just once. Of the sample, around 15% is held by the ten largest clones. Here the sequenced sample was peripheral blood, taken on day 0 of AZD1222 vaccination. These receptors were taken from an adult in good health.

This CDR3 reads CASSYRGGNYGYTF. In DNA, the CDR3 is TGTGCCAGCAGTTACAGGGGGGGGAACTATGGCTACACCTTC. The chain is built from TRBV6-5 and TRBJ1-2; D is perhaps TRBD1 (6 bases). Looked up from germline, CDR1 is MNHEY and CDR2 is SVGAGI. This CDR3 has 14 residues. Trimming took off 2 bases at V and 2 bases at J, with 9 bases between the two ends.

The chain recombines TRBV7-2 with TRBJ2-7; 12 bases align to TRBD2. The ends lost 5 bases at V and 4 bases at J; junction bases unmatched: 3. This CDR3 contains 14 residues. CDR1 is SGHTA and CDR2 is FQGNSA in the germline V gene. The CDR3 DNA reads TGTGCCAGCAGCCACGGGACTAGCGGGTACGAGCAGTACTTC. Residues: CASSHGTSGYEQYF. The whole variable domain, remainder taken from reference TRBV7-2 and TRBJ2-7, is GAGVSQSPSNKVTEKGKDVELRCDPISGHTALYWYRQSLGQGLEFLIYFQGNSAPDKSGLPSDRFSAERTGGSVSTLTIQRTQQEDSAVYLCASSHGTSGYEQYFGPGTRLTVT.

The genes are TRBV4-3 and TRBJ1-1; D is undetermined. This CDR3 has 13 amino acids. Deletions cut 1 base from V and 5 bases from J, with 8 bases between. Looked up from germline, CDR1 is LGHNA and CDR2 is YSLEER. CDR3 bases: TGCGCCAGCAGCCAAGGGAGTAGGACTGAAGCTTTCTTT. This translates into CASSQGSRTEAFF.

This chain joins TRBV2 and TRBJ2-1; weak D call: TRBD1 (5 bases). Germline V gene lookup returns CDR1 SNHLY and CDR2 FYNNEI. The CDR3 is 13 amino acids. V was clipped by 5 bases and J by 4 bases, with 9 bases between them. In DNA, the CDR3 is TGTGCCAGCAGTCAGGACAAGTACAATGAGCAGTTCTTC. This translates into CASSQDKYNEQFF.

The chain recombines TRBV24-1 with TRBJ2-1, with D perhaps matching TRBD1 (5 bases). The CDR3 has 13 residues. In germline, CDR1 is KGHDR, CDR2 SFDVKD. V was trimmed by 8 bases and J by 6 bases, leaving 13 bases between them. CDR3 in amino acids: CATNAPQGNEQFF. CDR3 nucleotides: TGTGCCACCAACGCACCCCAGGGCAATGAGCAGTTCTTC.

The chain carries TRBV20-1 and TRBJ2-3, with D possibly TRBD2 on 6 matching bases. Germline CDR1 DFQATT, CDR2 SNEGSKA (reference sequence). The CDR3 is 15 residues long. Trimming left V 3 bases short and J 5 bases short, with 18 bases between. The chain's CDR3 is CSASIAVETKDTQYF. CDR3 sequence (DNA): TGCAGTGCTAGTATAGCGGTTGAAACGAAAGATACGCAGTATTTT.

In its sample, this clone was seen once. The rearrangement joins TRBV4-3 to TRBJ1-4, with unresolved D. The V end lost 1 base, the J end lost 5 bases, and 11 bases lay between the germline ends. This CDR3 has 15 amino acids. The V gene's germline CDR1 is LGHNA and CDR2 YSLEER. The CDR3 DNA is TGCGCCAGCAGCCAAGGTGAAAACTTAAATGAAAAACTGTTTTTT. Translating it yields CASSQGENLNEKLFF.

The chain employs TRBV3-1 (or the pseudogene TRBV3-2) and TRBJ1-6, with D hard to call. The CDR3 is 15 amino acids. V was pared by 1 base and J by 6 bases, with 10 bases between. Germline V gene data show CDR1 as LGHDT and CDR2 as YNNKEL (reference sequence). CDR3 in amino acids: CASSQVGQSNSPLHF. Written as DNA, the CDR3 is TGTGCCAGCAGCCAAGTTGGCCAGTCTAATTCACCCCTCCACTTT.

The rearrangement joins TRBV25-1 to TRBJ1-2, with D possibly matching TRBD1 (5 bases). This CDR3 has 11 amino acids. Between the trimmed V and J ends, which lost 8 bases and 2 bases, there was a span of 6 bases. Germline V gives CDR1 MGHDK, CDR2 SYGVNS. CDR3 in amino acids: CASGGNYGYTF. In nucleotides, the CDR3 is TGTGCCAGCGGGGGAAACTATGGCTACACCTTC.

The chain recombines TRBV12-3 or TRBV12-4 with TRBJ2-3; D not resolved. This CDR3 has 13 amino acids. The V gene lost 6 bases and the J gene lost 4 bases, with 11 bases spanning the gap. The CDR3 loop reads CASRLMPADTQYF. Here the CDR3 DNA reads TGTGCCAGCAGACTCATGCCGGCAGATACGCAGTATTTT.

CDR3 nucleotide sequence: TGTGCCAGCAGCAAAGTGACGGGGGCGGTTGGCATTCAGTACTTC. Its translation is CASSKVTGAVGIQYF. The J gene is TRBJ2-4, the V gene TRBV21-1. TRBV21-1 is reported as a pseudogene. The CDR3 runs 15 residues.

The chain joins TRBV6-2 or TRBV6-3 to TRBJ2-5, with no clear D. The CDR3 extends over 11 amino acids. In germline, CDR1 is MNHEY, CDR2 SVGEGT. V lost 6 bases and J lost 7, with 9 bases in between. CDR3 region: CASSNVGTQYF. The CDR3, as DNA: TGTGCCAGCAGCAACGTGGGGACCCAGTACTTC.

The chain is built from TRBV27 and TRBJ1-1, with D hard to call. The CDR3 length is 13 residues. The germline CDR1 and CDR2 sequences are MNHEY and SMNVEV (reference sequence). V was clipped by 7 bases and J by 4 bases, with 13 bases between them. CDR3 sequence (DNA): TGTGCCAGCACGGCGGGGATGGGCACTGAAGCTTTCTTT. Residues: CASTAGMGTEAFF.

DNA of the CDR3: TGTGCCAGTAGTGTCCGGGACACCAACAATGAGCAGTTCTTC. Translated, it gives CASSVRDTNNEQFF. The chain is built from TRBV19 and TRBJ2-1, with a tentative D call TRBD1 (6 bases). Germline V lookup: CDR1 LNHDA, CDR2 SQIVND (reference sequence). This CDR3 is 14 amino acids long. V was cut by 5 bases and J by 5 bases, with 13 bases left in between.

The chain joins TRBV5-8 to TRBJ1-5, with no clear D. Per the germline V gene, CDR1 is SGHTS and CDR2 is YDEGEE. The CDR3 is 13 residues long. Trimming cost V 10 bases and J 0 bases, with 11 bases left between them. As DNA, the CDR3 is TGTGCCGGCGGGAGGGATAGCAATCAGCCCCAGCATTTT. Encoded protein: CAGGRDSNQPQHF. Supplemented by reference TRBV5-8 and TRBJ1-5, the full variable domain reads EAGVTQSPTHLIKTRGQQATLRCSPISGHTSVYWYQQALGLGLQFLLWYDEGEERNRGNFPPRFSGRQFPNYSSELNVNALELEDSALYLCAGGRDSNQPQHFGDGTRLSIL.

The chain links TRBV3-1 (or the pseudogene TRBV3-2) to TRBJ2-3; D is undetermined. The CDR3 is 13 amino acids. Germline V CDR1 and CDR2: LGHDT, YNNKEL (reference sequence). V lost 6 bases, J lost 7 bases, and 14 bases lay in between. The CDR3 region has the DNA TGTGCCAGCAGTTTCTATTTGGGGAATACGCAGTATTTT. Translating gives CASSFYLGNTQYF.